Each of the 23 T cell receptor beta chains below was sequenced from the same sample in a study of T cell changes during pregnancy in multiple sclerosis. The protocol was immunoSEQ multiplex PCR, while the TCRdb copy is restricted to in-frame clones and leaves out a portion. The table has over 40,000 clones, roughly 91% seen once. Here the sequenced sample was CD8+ T cells from peripheral blood mononuclear cells, taken after pregnancy. The receptors here all came from a female donor in good health, enrolled as a control in a pregnancy study.

The chain joins TRBV10-3 to TRBJ1-1; 7 bases fit TRBD1. This CDR3 region has 13 residues. V was pared by 3 bases and J by 8 bases, with 6 bases of the junction left unmatched. CDR1 is ENHRY and CDR2 is SYGVKD in the germline V gene. This CDR3 reads CAISDVDRAEAFF. In nucleotides, the CDR3 is TGTGCCATCAGTGACGTTGACAGGGCCGAAGCTTTCTTT.

J is TRBJ1-1 and V is TRBV19; D is possibly TRBD1 (6 bases). V was clipped by 8 bases and J by 1 base, with 8 bases between them. Looked up from germline, CDR1 is LNHDA and CDR2 is SQIVND (reference sequence). The CDR3 has 12 residues. The CDR3: CASWTANTEAFF. The CDR3 bases are TGTGCCAGTTGGACAGCGAACACTGAAGCTTTCTTT.

This sequence joins TRBV7-9 and TRBJ1-2; D is unresolved. The CDR3 runs to 12 residues. Germline V gene data show CDR1 as SEHNR and CDR2 as FQNEAQ (reference sequence). Trimming removed 1 base at V and 8 bases at J, with 8 bases between. Here the CDR3 DNA reads TGTGCCAGCAGCTTAGGTGTTAGCGGCTACACCTTC. As protein: CASSLGVSGYTF. Complete variable domain (other parts from reference TRBV7-9 and TRBJ1-2): DTGVSQNPRHKITKRGQNVTFRCDPISEHNRLYWYRQTLGQGPEFLTYFQNEAQLEKSRLLSDRFSAERPKGSFSTLEIQRTEQGDSAMYLCASSLGVSGYTFGSGTRLTVV.

The chain uses TRBV11-2 and TRBJ1-4, with TRBD1 as a possible D gene (5 bases). Germline CDR1 is SGHAT and CDR2 is FQNNGV. V gave up 4 bases and J gave up 0 bases, with 12 bases separating them. The CDR3 extends over 16 amino acids. The CDR3 DNA is TGTGCCAGCAGCTCCCGACAGATCGCAACTAATGAAAAACTGTTTTTT. Protein sequence: CASSSRQIATNEKLFF.

V is TRBV7-9 and J is TRBJ2-5; TRBD2 aligns across 13 bases. The germline V gene encodes CDR1 SEHNR and CDR2 FQNEAQ (reference sequence). The CDR3 has 16 residues. Trimming removed 4 bases from V and 3 bases from J; junction bases left unmatched: 5. CDR3 sequence: CASSSGTSGVEETQYF. CDR3 coding DNA: TGTGCCAGCAGCTCCGGGACTAGCGGGGTGGAAGAGACCCAGTACTTC.

This sequence joins TRBV19 and TRBJ1-6, with 7 nucleotides matching TRBD1. Germline CDR1 is LNHDA and CDR2 is SQIVND (reference sequence). CDR3 length equals 15 residues. The J segment lost 10 bases and the V segment lost 4 bases, leaving 10 bases of the junction unmatched. The CDR3 sequence: CASSTTTGFNSPLHF. The CDR3 DNA is TGTGCCAGTAGTACCACGACAGGGTTTAACTCACCCCTCCACTTT.

The chain couples TRBV7-9 to TRBJ1-1; possibly TRBD1 for D (5 bases). V was pared by 3 bases and J by 5 bases, with 10 bases between. The CDR3 is made up of 13 amino acids. Germline V gene sequence: CDR1 SEHNR, CDR2 FQNEAQ (reference sequence). The CDR3 DNA reads TGTGCCAGCAGCTTCAGGGAAGGGACTGAAGCTTTCTTT. Amino acids: CASSFREGTEAFF. Combining the CDR3 with reference TRBV7-9 and TRBJ1-1 gives the whole variable domain DTGVSQNPRHKITKRGQNVTFRCDPISEHNRLYWYRQTLGQGPEFLTYFQNEAQLEKSRLLSDRFSAERPKGSFSTLEIQRTEQGDSAMYLCASSFREGTEAFFGQGTRLTVV.

The chain is built from TRBV12-5 and TRBJ1-3; tentatively, D is TRBD1 (6 bases). The CDR3 covers 15 residues. The V and J ends lost 5 bases and 0 bases respectively, with 11 bases between them. The germline V gene has CDR1 LGHNT and CDR2 FRNRAP. CDR3 bases: TGTGCTAGTGGTCTGGACAGTCCCTCTGGAAACACCATATATTTT. It specifies CASGLDSPSGNTIYF. Combining the CDR3 with reference TRBV12-5 and TRBJ1-3 gives the whole variable domain DARVTQTPRHKVTEMGQEVTMRCQPILGHNTVFWYRQTMMQGLELLAYFRNRAPLDDSGMPKDRFSAEMPDATLATLKIQPSEPRDSAVYFCASGLDSPSGNTIYFGEGSWLTVV.

The chain is built from TRBV2 and TRBJ1-2; D is perhaps TRBD1 (5 bases). V was clipped by 6 bases and J by 4 bases, with 15 bases between them. Germline V gene sequence: CDR1 SNHLY, CDR2 FYNNEI. The CDR3 is 14 amino acids. The CDR3 is CASSAGGVVYGYTF. In DNA form, the CDR3 reads TGTGCCAGCAGCGCCGGGGGGGTTGTCTATGGCTACACCTTC.

On this clone itself: A read error may account for a junction end that differs from germline. The sample has other DNA sequences that encode this CDR3 too. The gene calls are TRBV5-6 and TRBJ1-2; D possibly corresponds to TRBD1 (6 bases). CDR1 is SGHDT and CDR2 is YYEEEE in the germline V gene. CDR3 size: 15 residues. The CDR3: CASSLGQFVLYGYTF. CDR3 in DNA: TGTGCCAGCAGTTTGGGACAATTTGTGTTGTATGGCTACACCTTC.

This clone appeared a single time. This rearrangement joins TRBV28 to TRBJ1-1; the D is unclear. Deletions cut 3 bases from V and 1 base from J, with 6 bases between. The germline V gene has CDR1 MDHEN and CDR2 SYDVKM. The CDR3 spans 13 residues. For the CDR3, the DNA is TGTGCCAGCAGTTTTGGCGGGAACACTGAAGCTTTCTTT. Protein: CASSFGGNTEAFF.

J is TRBJ2-1 and V is TRBV29-1; TRBD2 might be the D (7 bases). V lost 6 bases and J 7 bases, leaving 19 bases between the germline ends. The germline CDR1 and CDR2 sequences are SQVTM and ANQGSEA. The CDR3 spans 14 residues. DNA of the CDR3: TGCAGCGTCGTTAGGGGGGGAGTTCAGAATGAGCAGTTCTTC. It yields the protein CSVVRGGVQNEQFF.

V gene TRBV5-4 combines with J gene TRBJ2-3; possibly TRBD1 for D (6 bases). Trimming pared 1 base from V and 2 bases from J, leaving 14 bases between. The CDR3 spans 16 residues. The germline CDR1 and CDR2 sequences are SGHNT and YYREEE (reference sequence). The CDR3 here is CASSLNSGAYTDTQYF. In DNA form, the CDR3 reads TGTGCCAGCAGCTTGAACTCAGGGGCTTACACAGATACGCAGTATTTT.

The chain carries TRBV15 and TRBJ1-2; D may be TRBD1 (6 bases). This CDR3 is 14 amino acids long. Germline V gene lookup returns CDR1 LNHNV and CDR2 YYDKDF (reference sequence). V lost 5 bases and J 3 bases, leaving 13 bases between the germline ends. This chain's CDR3 is CATSLGGGDYGYTF. The CDR3 nucleotides read TGTGCCACCAGCCTAGGGGGAGGGGACTATGGCTACACCTTC.

The rearrangement uses TRBV4-3 and TRBJ1-2, with D uncertain. Looked up from germline, CDR1 is LGHNA and CDR2 is YSLEER. V shed 0 bases and J shed 3 bases, with 11 bases lying between them. This CDR3 is built from 15 residues. In nucleotides, the CDR3 is TGCGCCAGCAGCCAAGACTTGGAGGCCTACTATGGCTACACCTTC. This encodes CASSQDLEAYYGYTF.

This sequence joins TRBV5-6 and TRBJ2-2; D gene unclear. V was trimmed by 3 bases and J by 1 base, leaving 7 bases between them. CDR1 and CDR2 from the germline V gene are SGHDT and YYEEEE. The CDR3 covers 14 residues. The CDR3 here is CASSSTLNTGELFF. CDR3 nucleotides: TGTGCCAGCAGCTCGACACTGAACACCGGGGAGCTGTTTTTT.

The rearrangement joins TRBV5-6 to TRBJ1-3; D remains ambiguous. V lost 0 bases to trimming and J lost 0 bases, with 7 bases between them. The CDR3 spans 15 residues. The V gene's germline CDR1 is SGHDT and CDR2 YYEEEE. The CDR3 bases are TGTGCCAGCAGCTTGGTGGGGAGCTCTGGAAACACCATATATTTT. It codes for CASSLVGSSGNTIYF. Supplemented by reference TRBV5-6 and TRBJ1-3, the full variable domain reads DAGVTQSPTHLIKTRGQQVTLRCSPKSGHDTVSWYQQALGQGPQFIFQYYEEEERQRGNFPDRFSGHQFPNYSSELNVNALLLGDSALYLCASSLVGSSGNTIYFGEGSWLTVV.

The rearrangement links TRBV5-6 to TRBJ1-1; maybe TRBD1 (6 bases). CDR1 SGHDT and CDR2 YYEEEE come from the germline V gene. The V and J ends lost 2 bases and 6 bases respectively, with 8 bases between them. The CDR3 runs to 12 residues. The CDR3 region is CASSFQGSEAFF. The CDR3 coding sequence is TGTGCCAGCAGCTTTCAGGGGTCTGAAGCTTTCTTT.

The chain has TRBV9 and TRBJ1-5; D uncertain. V gave up 3 bases and J gave up 7 bases, with 14 bases separating them. This CDR3 is built from 14 residues. Germline V gene data show CDR1 as SGDLS and CDR2 as YYNGEE. The CDR3 nucleotides are TGTGCCAGCAGCGGAAGTGGCATACGACAGCCCCAGCATTTT. Translating it yields CASSGSGIRQPQHF.

This chain connects TRBV7-8 to TRBJ2-4; maybe TRBD1 (6 bases). Deletions cut 3 bases from V and 7 bases from J, with 16 bases between. Germline V gives CDR1 SGHVS, CDR2 FQNEAQ. This CDR3 comprises 15 residues. The CDR3 here is CASSFEQGEENIQYF. Written as DNA, the CDR3 is TGTGCCAGCAGCTTTGAACAGGGTGAAGAGAACATTCAGTACTTC.

The chain joins TRBV2 to TRBJ2-5; D is perhaps TRBD2 (5 bases). Germline lookup yields CDR1 SNHLY and CDR2 FYNNEI. V was shortened by 1 base and J by 3 bases, with 6 bases between the two germline ends. CDR3 size: 13 residues. CDR3 DNA sequence: TGTGCCAGCAGTGAAGTGGAGGAAGAGACCCAGTACTTC. As protein: CASSEVEEETQYF.

The chain is built from TRBV6-5 and TRBJ2-1; D possibly corresponds to TRBD2 (6 bases). V was cut by 8 bases and J by 0 bases, with 8 bases left in between. Per the germline V gene, CDR1 is MNHEY and CDR2 is SVGAGI. The CDR3 loop spans 13 amino acids. This chain's CDR3 is CASGGGSYNEQFF. CDR3 in DNA: TGTGCCAGCGGGGGAGGCTCCTACAATGAGCAGTTCTTC.

This clone was observed a single time. The rearrangement joins TRBV7-9 to TRBJ1-1; D is ambiguous. Trimming pared 5 bases from V and 7 bases from J, leaving 11 bases between. This CDR3 has 12 residues. Germline V gene sequence: CDR1 SEHNR, CDR2 FQNEAQ (reference sequence). The CDR3 spells CASSHRSFEAFF. The DNA for the CDR3 is TGTGCCAGCAGCCATCGGTCTTTTGAAGCTTTCTTT.